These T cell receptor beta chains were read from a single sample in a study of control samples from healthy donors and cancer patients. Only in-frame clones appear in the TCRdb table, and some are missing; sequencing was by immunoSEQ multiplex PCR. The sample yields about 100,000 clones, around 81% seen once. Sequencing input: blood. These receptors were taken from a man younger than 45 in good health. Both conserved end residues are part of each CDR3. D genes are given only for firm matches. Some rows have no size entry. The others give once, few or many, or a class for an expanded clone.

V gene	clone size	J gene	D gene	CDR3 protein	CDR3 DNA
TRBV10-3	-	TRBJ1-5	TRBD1	CAIRGGTDSNQPQHF	TGTGCCATCAGGGGGGGGACAGATAGCAATCAGCCCCAGCATTTT
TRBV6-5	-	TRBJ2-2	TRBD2	CASRGTSGSTGELFF	TGTGCCAGCAGGGGGACTAGCGGGTCGACCGGGGAGCTGTTTTTT
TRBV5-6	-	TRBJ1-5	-	CASSFGGSNQPQHF	TGTGCCAGCAGCTTTGGAGGGAGCAATCAGCCCCAGCATTTT
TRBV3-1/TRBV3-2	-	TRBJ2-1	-	CASSQALAALGEQFF	TGTGCCAGCAGCCAAGCACTAGCCGCTTTGGGTGAGCAGTTCTTC
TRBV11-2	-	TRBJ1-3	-	CASSLWSGAGNTIYF	TGTGCCAGCAGCTTATGGTCAGGGGCTGGAAACACCATATATTTT
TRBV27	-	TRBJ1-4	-	CASSLSPYVGEKLFF	TGTGCCAGCAGTTTATCACCCTACGTAGGGGAAAAACTGTTTTTT
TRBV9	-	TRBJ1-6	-	CASSVGQPNSPLHF	TGTGCCAGCAGCGTAGGGCAGCCTAATTCACCCCTCCACTTT
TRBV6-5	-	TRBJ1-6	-	CASRAEGRSSPLHF	TGTGCCAGCAGGGCGGAGGGCCGTTCTTCACCCCTCCACTTT
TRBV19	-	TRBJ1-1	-	CASSRVTEAFF	TGTGCCAGTAGTAGAGTCACTGAAGCTTTCTTT
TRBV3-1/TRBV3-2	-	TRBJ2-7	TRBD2	CASSRAGLAGREQYF	TGTGCCAGCAGCCGAGCTGGCTTAGCGGGGCGGGAGCAGTACTTC
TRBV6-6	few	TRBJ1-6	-	CASSPRQEDNSPLHF	TGTGCCAGCAGTCCCCGACAGGAGGATAATTCACCCCTCCACTTT
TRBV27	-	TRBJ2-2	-	CASSFERLATGELFF	TGTGCCAGCAGTTTCGAACGGCTGGCCACCGGGGAGCTGTTTTTT
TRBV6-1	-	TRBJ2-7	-	CASSEDADNKYYEQYF	TGTGCCAGCAGTGAAGACGCGGACAACAAATACTACGAGCAGTACTTC
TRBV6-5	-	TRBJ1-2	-	CASHKGGVFGYGYTF	TGTGCCAGCCATAAAGGGGGAGTCTTCGGCTATGGCTACACCTTC
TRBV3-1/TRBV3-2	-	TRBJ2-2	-	CASSRLLGTGELFF	TGTGCCAGCAGCCGTCTACTTGGCACCGGGGAGCTGTTTTTT
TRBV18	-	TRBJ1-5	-	CASSPRDVDQPQHF	TGTGCCAGCTCACCACGAGACGTAGATCAGCCCCAGCATTTT
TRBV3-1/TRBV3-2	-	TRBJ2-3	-	CASSLGTYTDTQYF	TGTGCCAGCAGCCTCGGGACTTACACAGATACGCAGTATTTT
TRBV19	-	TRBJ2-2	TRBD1	CASSAYGQGATTGELFF	TGTGCCAGTAGTGCATATGGACAGGGGGCGACCACCGGGGAGCTGTTTTTT
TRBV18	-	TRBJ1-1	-	CASSPQSVWPEAFF	TGTGCCAGCTCACCACAGTCGGTCTGGCCTGAAGCTTTCTTT
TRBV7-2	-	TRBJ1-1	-	CASSWDWYTEAFF	TGTGCCAGCAGCTGGGACTGGTACACTGAAGCTTTCTTT
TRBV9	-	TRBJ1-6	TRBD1	CASSPRTGVDSPLHF	TGTGCCAGCAGCCCACGGACAGGGGTGGATTCACCCCTCCACTTT
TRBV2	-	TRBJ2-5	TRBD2	CASGLAKYQETQYF	TGTGCCAGCGGACTAGCGAAATACCAAGAGACCCAGTACTTC
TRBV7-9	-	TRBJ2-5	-	CASSNLRTAQETQYF	TGTGCCAGCAGCAACCTACGGACAGCTCAAGAGACCCAGTACTTC
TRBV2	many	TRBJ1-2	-	CASSEVGQGIGYGYTF	TGTGCCAGCAGTGAAGTGGGCCAGGGGATCGGCTATGGCTACACCTTC
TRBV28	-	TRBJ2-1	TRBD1	CASGVGQASYNEQFF	TGTGCCAGCGGCGTGGGACAGGCCTCCTACAATGAGCAGTTCTTC
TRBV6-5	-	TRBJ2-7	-	CASSSPGLSYEQYF	TGTGCCAGCAGCTCTCCCGGACTATCCTACGAGCAGTACTTC
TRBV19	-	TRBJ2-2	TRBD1	CASSLDRGTGELFF	TGTGCCAGTAGTCTGGACAGGGGGACCGGGGAGCTGTTTTTT
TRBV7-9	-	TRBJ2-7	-	CASSFSGENNEQYF	TGTGCCAGCAGCTTTTCGGGGGAAAATAACGAGCAGTACTTC
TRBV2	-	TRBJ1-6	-	CASSEALLGSPLHF	TGTGCCAGCAGTGAAGCGCTTCTGGGTTCACCCCTCCACTTT
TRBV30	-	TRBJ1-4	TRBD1	CAWSIRQGYEKLFF	TGTGCCTGGAGTATACGACAGGGGTATGAAAAACTGTTTTTT
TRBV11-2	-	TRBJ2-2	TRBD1	CASSLFHRGVNTGELFF	TGTGCCAGCAGCTTATTCCACAGGGGGGTAAATACCGGGGAGCTGTTTTTT
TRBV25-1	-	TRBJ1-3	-	CASSAGGTGNTIYF	TGTGCCAGCAGTGCGGGGGGTACTGGAAACACCATATATTTT
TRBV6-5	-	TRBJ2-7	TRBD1	CASNNRGSYEQYF	TGTGCCAGCAATAACAGGGGGTCCTACGAGCAGTACTTC
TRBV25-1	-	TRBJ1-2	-	CASSVGGAFNYGYTF	TGTGCCAGCAGTGTGGGCGGGGCCTTTAACTATGGCTACACCTTC
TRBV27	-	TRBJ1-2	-	CASRYIGNTEGYTF	TGTGCCAGCAGGTATATTGGCAATACGGAGGGCTACACCTTC
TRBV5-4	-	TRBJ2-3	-	CASSLAPLSTDTQYF	TGTGCCAGCAGCTTGGCCCCACTGAGCACAGATACGCAGTATTTT
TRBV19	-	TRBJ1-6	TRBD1	CASSRIPGQGALTLHF	TGTGCCAGTAGCAGAATCCCGGGACAGGGGGCCCTAACCCTCCACTTT
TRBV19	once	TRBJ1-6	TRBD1	CASQNRGGLTGRNSPLHF	TGTGCCAGCCAAAACCGAGGGGGCTTGACAGGGAGGAATTCACCCCTCCACTTT
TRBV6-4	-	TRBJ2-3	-	CASSQQASTDTQYF	TGTGCCAGCAGTCAACAGGCCAGCACAGATACGCAGTATTTT
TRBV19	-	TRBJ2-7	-	CASSDPRGSRYEQYF	TGTGCCAGTAGTGACCCCCGGGGCAGTAGATACGAGCAGTACTTC
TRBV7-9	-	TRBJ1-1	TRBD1	CAGDRVGTEAFF	TGTGCCGGCGACAGGGTTGGCACTGAAGCTTTCTTT
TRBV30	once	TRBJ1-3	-	CAWSANRVSGNTIYF	TGTGCCTGGAGTGCCAACAGGGTCTCTGGAAACACCATATATTTT
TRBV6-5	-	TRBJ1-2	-	CASSYRSALLYGYTF	TGTGCCAGCAGTTACAGGTCGGCACTACTCTATGGCTACACCTTC
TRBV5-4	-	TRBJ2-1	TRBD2	CASSPGRRTRWNEQFF	TGTGCCAGCAGCCCGGGGAGAAGGACTAGGTGGAACGAGCAGTTCTTC
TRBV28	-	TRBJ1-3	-	CASSNDRRASGNTIYF	TGTGCCAGCAGCAACGACAGGAGGGCCTCTGGAAACACCATATATTTT
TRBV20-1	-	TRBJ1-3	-	CSASKGPTSGNTIYF	TGCAGTGCTAGTAAGGGACCGACCTCTGGAAACACCATATATTTT
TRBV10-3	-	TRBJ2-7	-	CAMIPAPLRAKLHEQYF	TGTGCCATGATCCCGGCACCACTCAGGGCTAAGCTACACGAGCAGTACTTC
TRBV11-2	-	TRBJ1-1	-	CASSTDRNTEAFF	TGTGCCAGCAGCACCGACAGGAACACTGAAGCTTTCTTT
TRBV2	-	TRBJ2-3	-	CASSLSTDTQYF	TGTGCCAGCAGTCTTAGCACAGATACGCAGTATTTT
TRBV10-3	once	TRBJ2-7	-	CAISAEGHLYEQYF	TGTGCCATCAGTGCAGAGGGACACCTATACGAGCAGTACTTC
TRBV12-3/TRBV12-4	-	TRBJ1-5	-	CASTVSNQPQHF	TGTGCCTCGACGGTAAGCAATCAGCCCCAGCATTTT
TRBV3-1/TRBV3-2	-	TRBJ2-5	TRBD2	CASSPGRTSGAYIQETQYF	TGTGCCAGCAGCCCCGGTCGGACTAGCGGGGCCTACATCCAAGAGACCCAGTACTTC
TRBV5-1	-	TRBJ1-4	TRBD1	CASSLDLSGGVKLFF	TGCGCCAGCAGCTTGGATCTATCAGGGGGCGTTAAACTGTTTTTT